This TCR beta chain was captured in a study of CD8+ T cells in alopecia areata. In germline, CDR1 is GTSNPN, CDR2 SVGIG (reference sequence). V was trimmed by 0 bases and J by 2 bases, leaving 7 bases between them. The CDR3 extends over 13 amino acids. The sample's treatment: oral pan-JAK inhibitor, 5-10 mg twice daily. From PBMCs, CD4+ and CD8+ T cells were sorted. Sequencing templates came from extracted RNA that was reverse transcribed into cDNA. Measured with immunoSEQ multiplex PCR; TCRdb has only the in-frame clones, and not every one. This repertoire shows 200,000 to 250,000 clones, about three fifths found once; its top ten account for 1.5% to 2%.

The TCR comes from a human donor with alopecia areata. V and J are TRBV30 and TRBJ1-2; D unresolved. Here the sequenced sample was CD4+ T cells sorted from blood, taken at week 4, from a patient treated with tofacitinib. CDR3: CAWSVTRNYGYTF. The CDR3, as DNA: TGTGCCTGGAGTGTAACTAGAAACTATGGCTACACCTTC.